The rows below give T cell receptor beta chains drawn from one sample of a study of cytomegalovirus exposure and HLA in healthy donors. Clones were sequenced by immunoSEQ multiplex PCR, and TCRdb holds only the in-frame ones, with some missing. Among 150,000 to 200,000 clones listed, 70% to 80% were seen once. Sequencing was performed on PBMCs. The source is a middle-aged woman in good health and CMV-seronegative. CDR3s include the opening cysteine and the closing phenylalanine or tryptophan. A D gene is named only where the DNA matches it firmly. Rows give clone size only sometimes, using once, few, many, or a class for an expanded clone.

CDR3: CASSSTGKGQPQHF
DNA: TGTGCCAGCAGCTCCACAGGGAAGGGACAGCCCCAGCATTTT
size: .
D: .
V: TRBV6-1
length: 14
J: TRBJ1-5

CDR3: CASSQDTSTNEKLFF
DNA: TGCGCCAGCAGCCAAGACACTTCAACTAATGAAAAACTGTTTTTT
size: .
D: .
V: TRBV4-1
length: 15
J: TRBJ1-4

CDR3: CASSGGTSSYNEQFF
DNA: TGTGCCAGCAGCGGGGGGACTAGCTCCTACAATGAGCAGTTCTTC
size: .
D: TRBD2
V: TRBV9
length: 15
J: TRBJ2-1

CDR3: CASSSGQGGEKLFF
DNA: TGTGCCAGCAGCTCGGGACAGGGGGGAGAAAAACTGTTTTTT
size: .
D: TRBD1
V: TRBV5-4
length: 14
J: TRBJ1-4

CDR3: CASSQDRQGARNEQFF
DNA: TGCGCCAGCAGCCAAGATCGGCAGGGGGCGCGTAATGAGCAGTTCTTC
size: few
D: TRBD1
V: TRBV4-3
length: 16
J: TRBJ2-1

CDR3: CASSEPGAGLTYEQYF
DNA: TGCGCCAGCAGTGAGCCAGGGGCAGGCCTGACCTACGAGCAGTACTTC
size: few
D: .
V: TRBV10-1
length: 16
J: TRBJ2-7

CDR3: CASSLVWQDQETQYF
DNA: TGTGCCAGCAGCTTAGTGTGGCAGGACCAAGAGACCCAGTACTTC
size: .
D: .
V: TRBV7-9
length: 15
J: TRBJ2-5

CDR3: CASSQRGPNEKLFF
DNA: TGTGCCAGCAGTCAGCGGGGGCCTAATGAAAAACTGTTTTTT
size: once
D: .
V: TRBV7-9
length: 14
J: TRBJ1-4

CDR3: CASSRGVTEAFF
DNA: TGTGCCAGCAGTCGGGGGGTCACTGAAGCTTTCTTT
size: .
D: .
V: TRBV2
length: 12
J: TRBJ1-1

CDR3: CASALAGPDTQYF
DNA: TGTGCCAGCGCCCTAGCGGGGCCAGATACGCAGTATTTT
size: .
D: TRBD2
V: TRBV5-4
length: 13
J: TRBJ2-3

CDR3: CASSAASHGYTF
DNA: TGTGCCAGCAGTGCCGCGTCCCATGGCTACACCTTC
size: .
D: .
V: TRBV6-5
length: 12
J: TRBJ1-2

CDR3: CASSEAWNTEAFF
DNA: TGTGCCAGCAGTGAAGCCTGGAACACTGAAGCTTTCTTT
size: .
D: .
V: TRBV6-1
length: 13
J: TRBJ1-1

CDR3: CASSEGTRNTGELFF
DNA: TGTGCCAGCAGTGAGGGGACAAGGAACACCGGGGAGCTGTTTTTT
size: .
D: .
V: TRBV2
length: 15
J: TRBJ2-2